This T cell receptor beta chain was captured by sequencing in a study of control samples from healthy donors and cancer patients (dated by TCRdb to the early 2020s). In this sample, this clone turned up once. Its antigen specificity is not known. Base qualities are not at hand, and no much larger clone is one base apart. From the cysteine through the phenylalanine, the CDR3 covers 16 amino acids. Solely the CDR3 DNA is kept, with 48 bases framed from the first base. The junction shows trimming of 4 bases on V and 4 bases on J, and the gene matches do not reach 6 bases of it. The germline V gene sets CDR1 to SGDLS and CDR2 to YYNGEE. Libraries were constructed by the immunoSEQ multiplex PCR assay. This is the immuneACCESS table as TCRdb keeps it, with only in-frame sequences that have V and J called. A part of the clones is gone; compared with another copy, unresolved V genes explain less than half, and the rest is unexplained. Counted in this sample were fewer than 250,000 clones; about 89% of them appeared once. Of the sample, 1.5% to 2% falls within the top ten clones.

The rearranged segments are TRBV9 and TRBJ2-1; 12 nucleotides in the junction match TRBD1. What was sequenced was blood. The TCR originated in a man younger than 45 in good health. CDR3 loop: CASSYAGQGAYNEQFF. The sequence in DNA is TGTGCCAGCAGCTATGCGGGACAGGGGGCGTACAATGAGCAGTTCTTC. The CDR3, completed at both ends by the reference TRBV9 and TRBJ2-1 genes, gives the full variable domain DSGVTQTPKHLITATGQRVTLRCSPRSGDLSVYWYQQSLDQGLQFLIQYYNGEERAKGNILERFSAQQFPDLHSELNLSSLELGDSALYFCASSYAGQGAYNEQFFGPGTRLTVL.